The sequence of this T cell receptor (beta chain) was determined in a study of blood T cell repertoires in COVID-19. The overall study: Sample material is recorded as cDNA or gDNA derived from T cells, B-cell-depleted T cells, or PBMCs.

Everyone who took part was roughly 18 to 95 years old, and they came from about two dozen US areas. Allocation to cohorts depended on clinical history reported by the participants. In Cohort 3, a recovered donor had either two negative PCRs, clearance, or symptom resolution. Some clones are missing from TCRdb's copy, which holds only in-frame ones; the method was immunoSEQ multiplex PCR. The repertoire holds 200,000 to 250,000 clones, with approximately 80% as singletons. The sequenced sample consisted of PBMCs or T cells enriched from blood (not recorded which). The source is a man in his forties or fifties who had recovered from COVID-19.

CDR3 region: CASSAYRPPNTEAFF. CDR3 in DNA: TGTGCCAGCAGCGCCTACAGGCCGCCGAACACTGAAGCTTTCTTT. The rearrangement joins TRBV9 to TRBJ1-1; D perhaps matches TRBD1 (5 bases). This CDR3 is built from 15 residues. Germline V gives CDR1 SGDLS, CDR2 YYNGEE. V was pared by 3 bases and J by 1 base, with 13 bases between.